This T cell receptor beta chain was sequenced during a study of blood T cell repertoires in COVID-19. Background on the study: Sites in the United States, Italy and Spain provided acute and convalescent COVID-19 samples. PBMCs, B-cell-depleted T cells, or T cells were the source of the cDNA or gDNA that made up the material.

Germline CDR1 is SGHRS and CDR2 is YFSETQ. With 4 bases clipped from V and 6 bases from J, the junction kept 10 bases outside the gene matches. The CDR3 has 15 amino acids. Sequencing was performed with immunoSEQ multiplex PCR; in TCRdb, only in-frame clones are kept and a portion is missing. The sample carries 250,000 to 350,000 clones, roughly nine tenths recorded once. Categorization into cohorts depended on clinical history that participants reported. The specimen was PBMCs or T cells enriched from blood (not recorded which). The chain uses TRBV5-1 and TRBJ1-2; 9 bases fit TRBD1. This TCR came from a woman aged 25 to 39 who had recovered from COVID-19. This CDR3 is CASSDSPGQGDGYTF. The CDR3 DNA reads as TGCGCCAGCAGCGACTCTCCGGGACAGGGAGATGGCTACACCTTC.